Below, 15 T cell receptor delta chains from the same sample are listed, as sequenced in a study of γδ T cells in repeated Plasmodium falciparum infection. TCRdb re-identified clones in the multiplex PCR reads via CATT. In the table there are 90,000 to 95,000 delta-chain clones, roughly 0.98% of which are singletons. Vgamma9/Vdelta2+ and Vdelta2-negative gammadelta T cells were flow-sorted from PBMC for bulk sequencing. Material for sequencing was gamma-delta T cells from blood. These receptors all come from a pool of human donors (malaria-infected and uninfected, not separated).

There are a few counts of this clone. Translating this DNA gives a protein that differs at residue 11 from the TCRdb one, which belongs to a much larger clone; a read error is likely, and the protein shown is this translation. Here the CDR3 DNA reads TGTGCCTGTGACACTGGGGGGATCGTTGAAGCCGATAAACTCATCTTT. As protein: CACDTGGIVEADKLIF. The V call is TRDV2, the J call TRDJ1; 7 bases are a match to TRDD3. No J gene is reported in TCRdb; it was inferred here by comparing the DNA with germline. V lost 1 base and J lost 3; bases outside the gene matches: 10. Per the germline V gene, CDR1 is GEAIGNYY and CDR2 is EKD. This CDR3 spans 16 amino acids.

Concerning this clone itself: The protein given by TCRdb reflects a much larger clone and differs at residue 11 from this DNA's translation, likely from a read error; the protein shown is the DNA's translation. The V and J genes are TRDV1 and TRDJ1; TRDD3 agrees at 10 bases. The J gene is not listed in TCRdb, so it was assigned here from a DNA match to germline. V shed 2 bases and J 0 bases; nucleotides not matched to a gene: 21. Germline V gene lookup returns CDR1 TSWWSYY and CDR2 QGS. The CDR3 has 22 amino acids. CDR3 loop: CALGEMGDIGHTGGFNTDKLIF. The DNA for the CDR3 is TGTGCTCTTGGGGAAATGGGAGATATCGGACATACTGGGGGATTCAACACCGATAAACTCATCTTT.

This clone was counted a few times. A read error is the likely source, as a far larger clone sits one nucleotide away. Distinct nucleotide sequences in the sample also encode this CDR3. V and J are TRDV2 and TRDJ1, with 9 bases aligning to TRDD3. The J gene, missing from TCRdb, was assigned here through DNA to germline matching. The CDR3 covers 16 residues. Germline loops: CDR1 GEAIGNYY, CDR2 EKD. As DNA, the CDR3 is TGTGCCTGTGACACCAACCTAGGGGATACGGCCGACAAACTCATCTTT. Translated, it gives CACDTNLGDTADKLIF.

This clone was seen a handful of times. TCRdb's listed protein matches a much larger clone and diverges from this DNA's translation at residue 6, likely through a read error; the protein shown comes from the DNA. The chain recombines TRDV1 with TRDJ1; 9 bases agree with TRDD3. Since TCRdb gives no J gene, matching the DNA to germline was used here to assign it. J gave up 3 bases and V 0 bases, and 14 bases lay outside the gene matches. The CDR3 extends over 19 amino acids. The germline V gene has CDR1 TSWWSYY and CDR2 QGS. DNA of the CDR3: TGTGCTCTTGGGGAACTCACTATTCTGGGGGATCTACCTTCCGATAAACTCATCTTT. It codes for CALGELTILGDLPSDKLIF.

This clone was recorded at least ten times. A single base is all that separates this from a far larger clone, so a read error is likely. The same CDR3 is also encoded by other DNA sequences in this sample. No J gene was assigned, while the V gene was called as TRDV2. This CDR3 region has 12 residues. The germline gives CDR1 GEAIGNYY, CDR2 EKD. CDR3: CACDTGRSALIF. Here the CDR3 DNA reads TGTGCCTGTGACACCGGGCGTTCGGCTCTCATCTTT.

A few counts support this clone. With only one base between it and a far larger clone, this is likely a read error. The identical CDR3 is also encoded by other nucleotide sequences in the sample. The genes are TRDV1 and TRDJ1, with TRDD3 matching 11 bases. Germline matching of the DNA provided the J gene here, since TCRdb leaves it blank. Germline loops: CDR1 TSWWSYY, CDR2 QGS. Unmatched junction bases numbered 15, after V lost 6 bases and J lost 0 bases. The CDR3 loop spans 19 amino acids. CDR3 sequence: CALGDLSSSGGYYTDKLIF. The DNA of the CDR3 is TGTGCTCTTGGAGACCTGTCATCCTCTGGGGGATACTACACCGATAAACTCATCTTT.

Turning to this clone: TCRdb's entry gives the protein of a much larger clone, which mismatches this DNA's translation at residue 3, likely from a read error; the protein reported here is translated from the DNA. The genes are TRAV29/DV5 and TRDJ1; D unclear. From germline, CDR1 is NSMFDY and CDR2 ISSIKDK. CDR3 length: 16 residues. CDR3 amino acids: CATSQIAHMSCPKLIF. The CDR3 DNA sequence: TGTGCAACAAGCCAAATTGCGCACATGAGCTGCCCTAAACTCATCTTT.

This clone occurred a few times. TCRdb lists the protein of a much larger clone for this DNA, which differs at residue 12, so this is likely a read error; the protein given here is translated from the DNA itself. The rearrangement links TRDV1 to TRDJ1; 8 positions match TRDD3. V was clipped by 1 base and J by 6 bases; unmatched bases: 10. CDR1 is TSWWSYY, CDR2 QGS, per germline. The CDR3 runs to 16 residues. The CDR3 here is CALGEQALLGANKLIF. The CDR3 DNA is TGTGCTCTTGGGGAACAGGCGTTACTGGGGGCCAATAAACTCATCTTT.

Concerning this clone: This likely traces to a read error, being one base from a far larger clone. Other DNA variants within this sample encode the same CDR3. The chain carries TRDV1 and TRDJ1, with TRDD3 matching over 11 bases. TCRdb lists no J gene, so it was determined here by aligning the DNA to germline. With 3 bases clipped from V and 0 bases from J, the junction kept 9 bases outside the gene matches. From germline, CDR1 is TSWWSYY and CDR2 QGS. The length of the CDR3 is 18 residues. The CDR3, as DNA: TGTGCTCTTGGGGACCCGCTGGGGGATACCCCCTACACCGATAAACTCATCTTT. Translated, it gives CALGDPLGDTPYTDKLIF.

This clone was seen a handful of times. TCRdb has a much larger clone's protein, which differs at residue 17 from the translation of this DNA, likely because of a read error; what is shown is the protein translated from the DNA. V is TRDV1 and J is TRDJ1; D may be TRDD3 (8 bases). The J gene, missing from TCRdb, was assigned here through DNA to germline matching. Trimming removed 0 bases from V and 10 bases from J, with 33 bases in between. The CDR3 spans 20 residues. Germline CDR1 and CDR2: TSWWSYY and QGS. CDR3 sequence: CALGELPSTFLGDRDGRLIF. CDR3 bases: TGTGCTCTTGGGGAACTTCCTTCTACCTTCCTGGGGGACCGGGACGGTAGACTCATCTTT.

Ten or more counts support this clone. This is likely an artifact of a read error, given a far larger clone one base away. The same CDR3 can be traced to other DNA sequences in this sample. The chain uses TRDV2 and TRDJ1, with 8 positions matching TRDD3. The CDR3 has 17 residues. Germline-derived CDR1 and CDR2 are GEAIGNYY and EKD. Here the CDR3 DNA reads TGTGCCTGTGACACCGTCTCCGGGATACGAAACACCGATAAGCTCATCTTT. This sequence encodes CACDTVSGIRNTDKLIF.

This clone was detected ten times or more. The junction departs from the called germline gene at one end, perhaps through a read error. This chain uses TRDV2 with TRDJ1; 8 positions agree with TRDD3. TCRdb lists no J gene, so it was determined here by aligning the DNA to germline. The CDR3 covers 22 residues. Germline V CDR1 and CDR2: GEAIGNYY, EKD. This chain's CDR3 is CARDTVSGPGDKGRSNTDKLIF. As DNA, the CDR3 is TGTGCCCGTGACACTGTTTCGGGTCCGGGGGATAAGGGGCGAAGTAATACCGATAAACTCATCTTT.

The table lists this clone with a few counts. TCRdb shows a much larger clone's protein in place of this DNA's translation, and the two differ at residue 14, likely through a read error; the protein shown is translated from the DNA. This chain uses TRDV1 with TRDJ1, with TRDD3 as a possible D gene (5 bases). TCRdb carries no J gene annotation; the J gene was assigned here by matching the DNA with germline. Between the trimmed V and J ends, which lost 1 base and 3 bases, there was a span of 27 bases. The CDR3 consists of 20 residues. The V gene's germline CDR1 is TSWWSYY and CDR2 QGS. CDR3 sequence (DNA): TGTGCTCTTGGGGAACAAAGGGGCTCCCCACGATGGGATGAAGCCGATAAACTCATCTTT. It is translated as CALGEQRGSPRWDEADKLIF.

This clone was found many times. A much larger clone differs by one base, so this may be a read error. This same CDR3 is encoded by further DNA sequences in the sample. The rearrangement links TRDV1 to TRDJ2; 7 bases fit TRDD2. Looked up from germline, CDR1 is TSWWSYY and CDR2 is QGS. This CDR3 has 18 amino acids. V lost 1 base and J lost 5; bases outside the gene matches: 13. In nucleotides, the CDR3 is TGTGCTCTTGGGGAACAGGTTCCTACTATATCCGTCACAGCACAACTCTTCTTT. Translation gives CALGEQVPTISVTAQLFF.

This clone appeared a few times. TCRdb's protein for this DNA is that of a much larger clone and differs from the translation at residue 10, likely a read error; the protein shown is the DNA translation. The J gene is TRDJ1, the V gene TRDV2; 7 bases align to TRDD3. TCRdb leaves out the J gene; it was filled in here by matching the DNA to germline. Germline trimming cut 1 base from V and 0 bases from J; bases unmatched to any gene: 7. The CDR3 contains 16 residues. The germline CDR1 and CDR2 sequences are GEAIGNYY and EKD. The CDR3 nucleotides are TGTGCCTGTGACACACTCTGGGGGCCATACACCGATAAACTCATCTTT. Amino acids: CACDTLWGPYTDKLIF.